The clone carrying this T cell receptor beta chain was counted between two and nine times. Antigen: not known. Mismatch with germline at one junction end may stem from a read error. The length of the CDR3 is 15 residues. The record originates from a study of response to subunit inactivated influenza vaccine. Findings and limits, study-wide: The authors suggested that every seasonal influenza vaccination recruits few new T cells.

TCRdb recomputed calls from the RT-PCR reads with MiXCR, one row per CDR3 protein. The top ten clones hold less than 2.5% of a sample with about 520,000 distinct CDR3 sequences, roughly 27% of them seen once. Sequencing was performed on CD4+ T cells sorted from PBMCs, taken less than 6 days after vaccination. V usage is TRBV12-3 or TRBV12-4 and J usage is TRBJ2-3; a weak D match, TRBD1 (5 bases). The source of this sequence is a man in his fifties or sixties who received an inactivated influenza vaccine. Here the CDR3 reads CASSRQSISTDTQYF. The CDR3 DNA reads as TGTGCCAGCAGTCGACAGAGTATAAGCACGGATACGCAGTATTTT.